One sample yielded the 2 T cell receptor beta chains listed below, sequenced in a study of beta chain features in type 1 diabetes. Regarding the study as a whole: The study found moderately but significantly shorter TCRB CDR3s in all four CD4+ subsets of Type 1 diabetes patients.

The antigens for these receptors are not known. All of the isolated RNA was reverse transcribed, so expressed TCRB transcripts were sequenced. Clones were read by immunoSEQ multiplex PCR, and TCRdb kept only the in-frame ones, dropping some. The profile shows approximately 150,000 clones, 13% of them singletons. Sample: central memory CD4+ T cells from blood. The receptors here all came from a man between 18 and 29 years old with type 1 diabetes.

Only a few counts were recorded for this clone. The chain carries TRBV15 and TRBJ2-7, with D maybe TRBD1 (5 bases). Trimming stripped 0 bases from V and 3 bases from J, with 9 bases between. CDR3 size: 14 residues. CDR1 is LNHNV and CDR2 is YYDKDF in the germline V gene (reference sequence). CDR3 amino acids: CATSRDRVLYEQYF. CDR3 nucleotides: TGTGCCACCAGCAGAGACAGGGTACTCTACGAGCAGTACTTC.

The rearrangement links TRBV5-1 to TRBJ2-3, with D possibly being TRBD1 or TRBD2 (6 bases each). The germline V gene has CDR1 SGHRS and CDR2 YFSETQ. This CDR3 contains 14 residues. Trimming pared 9 bases from V and 2 bases from J, leaving 16 bases between. CDR3 DNA sequence: TGCGCCACTTCGACGGGGGCCCTCACAGATACGCAGTATTTT. Translated: CATSTGALTDTQYF.